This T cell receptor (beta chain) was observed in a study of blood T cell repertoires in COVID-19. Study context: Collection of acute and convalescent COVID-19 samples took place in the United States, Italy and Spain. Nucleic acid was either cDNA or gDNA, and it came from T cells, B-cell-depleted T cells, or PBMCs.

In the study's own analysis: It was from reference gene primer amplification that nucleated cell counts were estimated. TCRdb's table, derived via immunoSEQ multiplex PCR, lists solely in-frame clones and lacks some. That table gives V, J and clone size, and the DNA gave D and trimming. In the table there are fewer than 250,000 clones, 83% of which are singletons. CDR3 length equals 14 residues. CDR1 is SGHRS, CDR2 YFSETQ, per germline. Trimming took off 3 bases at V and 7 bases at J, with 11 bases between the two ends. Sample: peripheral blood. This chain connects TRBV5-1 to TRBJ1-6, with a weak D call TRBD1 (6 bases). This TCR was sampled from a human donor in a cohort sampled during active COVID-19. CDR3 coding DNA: TGCGCCAGCAGCTCGGTCGGACAGAATTCACCCCTCCACTTT. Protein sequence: CASSSVGQNSPLHF.